These 24 T cell receptor beta chains share one sample of origin, sequenced in a study of early T cells in non-severe SARS-CoV-2 infection. TCRdb re-called the 5' RACE reads with MiXCR, one entry per CDR3 protein. The table lists 42,000 or so distinct CDR3 sequences, approximately 6.3% of them singletons. The sample was whole blood, taken at baseline. The receptors were gathered from an adult who was a healthcare worker with PCR-confirmed SARS-CoV-2 infection or an uninfected control (not recorded which).

This clonotype was found many times. The rearrangement links TRBV19 to TRBJ2-2; a weak D match, TRBD1 (6 bases). CDR3 length: 14 amino acids. Germline lookup yields CDR1 LNHDA and CDR2 SQIVND (reference sequence). With 5 bases removed from V and 6 bases from J, the gap between germline ends came to 13 bases. The CDR3 region has the DNA TGTGCCAGTAGTCCTCTACAGGGCCCCGGGGAGCTGTTTTTT. Translating gives CASSPLQGPGELFF.

This clonotype was counted a few times. This sequence joins TRBV15 and TRBJ2-3, with D unclear. The CDR3 runs 14 residues. Germline loops: CDR1 LNHNV, CDR2 YYDKDF (reference sequence). Trimming removed 2 bases at V and 4 bases at J, with 10 bases between. The CDR3 protein is CATSRNWGADTQYF. CDR3 DNA: TGTGCCACCAGCAGAAATTGGGGTGCAGATACGCAGTATTTT.

This clonotype was seen more than once but under ten times. This sequence joins TRBV5-1 and TRBJ2-7; D is unresolved. Germline lookup yields CDR1 SGHRS and CDR2 YFSETQ. V shed 4 bases and J shed 1 base, with 12 bases lying between them. The CDR3 runs 14 residues. CDR3 sequence (DNA): TGCGCCAGCAGCCTAGGCGTACGTTCCTACGAGCAGTACTTC. This gives the protein CASSLGVRSYEQYF.

The genes are TRBV10-3 and TRBJ1-2; TRBD1 matches 9 bases. Per the germline V gene, CDR1 is ENHRY and CDR2 is SYGVKD. The CDR3 has 15 amino acids. V lost 0 bases to trimming and J lost 3 bases; unmatched junction nucleotides: 2. CDR3 bases: TGTGCCATCAGTGAGTCGAGGACAGGGGACTATGGCTACACCTTC. This encodes CAISESRTGDYGYTF.

This clonotype was seen many times. The chain employs TRBV6-5 and TRBJ2-5; tentatively, D is TRBD1 or TRBD2 (5 bases each). The V gene's germline CDR1 is MNHEY and CDR2 SVGAGI. V was cut by 5 bases and J by 5 bases, with 12 bases left in between. This CDR3 comprises 13 residues. CDR3 sequence (DNA): TGTGCCAGCAGTACTCCAGGGAGCGAGACCCAGTACTTC. This encodes CASSTPGSETQYF.

This clonotype was counted at least ten times. The chain recombines TRBV7-2 with TRBJ2-4; D is ambiguous. The CDR3 consists of 11 residues. Germline CDR1 is SGHTA and CDR2 is FQGNSA. The V end lost 2 bases, the J end lost 4 bases, and 0 bases lay between the germline ends. CDR3 sequence: CASSLKNIQYF. The CDR3 DNA is TGTGCCAGCAGCTTAAAAAACATTCAGTACTTC.

This clonotype has a count of ten or more. The rearrangement uses TRBV30 and TRBJ2-3; 8 bases line up with TRBD1. The CDR3 covers 12 residues. The J segment lost 5 bases and the V segment lost 5 bases, leaving 3 bases of the junction unmatched. The V gene's germline CDR1 is GTSNPN and CDR2 SVGIG (reference sequence). The CDR3 protein is CAWGQGRDTQYF. CDR3 nucleotides: TGTGCCTGGGGACAGGGTAGAGATACGCAGTATTTT.

Details on this clonotype: This may be a read error: a much more frequent sequence differs by one nucleotide. The J gene is TRBJ1-2, the V gene TRBV11-2, with TRBD1 as a possible D gene (5 bases). Trimming left V 4 bases short and J 4 bases short, with 13 bases between. This CDR3 is built from 14 residues. Germline V gives CDR1 SGHAT, CDR2 FQNNGV. CDR3 coding DNA: TGTGCCAGCAGCTCCGGGACTGCATCCTATGGCTACACCTTC. It is translated as CASSSGTASYGYTF.

This clonotype showed up many times. This chain connects TRBV7-8 to TRBJ2-5; D call uncertain. CDR3 length: 12 residues. The germline V gene has CDR1 SGHVS and CDR2 FQNEAQ. The V and J ends lost 1 base and 5 bases respectively, with 5 bases between them. CDR3 sequence reads: CASSLVVETQYF. CDR3 DNA sequence: TGTGCCAGCAGCTTAGTAGTGGAGACCCAGTACTTC.

Worth noting for this clonotype: This may be a read error, as it is one base from a much larger clone. The rearrangement joins TRBV2 to TRBJ1-1; 8 bases agree with TRBD1. The CDR3 totals 12 residues. Germline trimming cut 2 bases from V and 8 bases from J; bases unmatched to any gene: 1. Germline CDR1 SNHLY, CDR2 FYNNEI. DNA for the CDR3: TGTGCCAGCAGTGAATCAGGGGGCGAAGCTTTCTTT. The encoded protein is CASSESGGEAFF.

The rearrangement links TRBV12-3 or TRBV12-4 to TRBJ2-7; D call uncertain. The CDR3 consists of 13 residues. V was cut by 4 bases and J by 4 bases, with 11 bases left in between. CDR3: CASSSTLVYEQYF. In nucleotides, the CDR3 is TGTGCCAGCAGTTCAACTCTGGTTTACGAGCAGTACTTC.

Many counts were recorded for this clonotype. This rearrangement joins TRBV7-2 to TRBJ1-1; D perhaps matches TRBD1 (6 bases). Deletions cut 1 base from V and 1 base from J, with 16 bases between. Germline values: CDR1 SGHTA, CDR2 FQGNSA. The CDR3 contains 17 residues. The CDR3 DNA is TGTGCCAGCAGCTTAGTAACGGGCCGGGGGGCGAACACTGAAGCTTTCTTT. Its protein is CASSLVTGRGANTEAFF.

The J gene is TRBJ2-3, the V gene TRBV11-2; 8 bases fit TRBD2. Trimming took 2 bases from V and 2 from J; bases not matched to a gene: 6. The CDR3 totals 16 residues. Per the germline V gene, CDR1 is SGHAT and CDR2 is FQNNGV. CDR3 bases: TGTGCCAGCAGCTTAACTAGCGGCGGAACCACAGATACGCAGTATTTT. It encodes CASSLTSGGTTDTQYF.

This sequence joins TRBV7-9 and TRBJ2-7; possibly TRBD2 for D (5 bases). CDR1 and CDR2 (germline): SEHNR, FQNEAQ (reference sequence). Deletions cut 6 bases from V and 11 bases from J, with 20 bases between. The CDR3 is made up of 13 amino acids. The CDR3 DNA sequence: TGTGCCAGCAGTCCCCCGGAGGCCACGCTAGAGTACTTC. The encoded protein is CASSPPEATLEYF. Together with reference TRBV7-9 and TRBJ2-7, the CDR3 gives the full variable domain: DTGVSQNPRHKITKRGQNVTFRCDPISEHNRLYWYRQTLGQGPEFLTYFQNEAQLEKSRLLSDRFSAERPKGSFSTLEIQRTEQGDSAMYLCASSPPEATLEYFGPGTRLTVT.

About this clonotype: This may arise from a read error, as a much more abundant clone is one base away. CDR3 DNA: TGCGCCAGCACCTCGTCCGGTGAAAGACTGTTTTTT. It translates to CASTSSGERLFF. This sequence joins TRBV5-1 and TRBJ1-4, with unresolved D. Germline V gives CDR1 SGHRS, CDR2 YFSETQ. The CDR3 is 12 amino acids.

There are many counts of this clonotype. This chain uses TRBV5-1 with TRBJ2-7; 8 bases match TRBD2. The V gene's germline CDR1 is SGHRS and CDR2 YFSETQ. The CDR3 spans 14 residues. Trimming took 4 bases from V and 2 from J; bases not matched to a gene: 5. Here the CDR3 reads CASSGGGGTYEQYF. The CDR3 DNA sequence: TGCGCCAGCAGCGGTGGCGGGGGGACCTACGAGCAGTACTTC.

This clonotype was seen at least ten times. The V gene is TRBV6-6, the J gene TRBJ1-6; D remains unclear. The CDR3 contains 12 residues. Germline V gene sequence: CDR1 MNHNY, CDR2 SVGAGI (reference sequence). V lost 8 bases and J lost 6, with 8 bases in between. The CDR3 sequence: CASSGSNSPLHF. In DNA, the CDR3 is TGTGCCAGCTCAGGCAGTAATTCACCCCTCCACTTT.

This clonotype was seen repeatedly, ten times or more. V is TRBV5-5 and J is TRBJ2-6; D is undetermined. Germline V gives CDR1 SGHKS, CDR2 YYEKEE (reference sequence). CDR3 length: 14 amino acids. V gave up 0 bases and J gave up 2 bases, with 3 bases separating them. CDR3: CASSLVAGANVLTF. The CDR3 DNA is TGTGCCAGCAGCTTGGTAGCTGGGGCCAACGTCCTGACTTTC.

This clonotype appeared a few times. The chain uses TRBV6-5 and TRBJ2-1; D possibly corresponds to TRBD2 (5 bases). The CDR3 consists of 17 residues. Trimming left V 0 bases short and J 0 bases short, with 12 bases between. Germline V lookup: CDR1 MNHEY, CDR2 SVGAGI. The CDR3 loop is CASSYSARVYSYNEQFF. The CDR3, as DNA: TGTGCCAGCAGTTACTCCGCGAGGGTTTACTCCTACAATGAGCAGTTCTTC.

Many counts were recorded for this clonotype. The chain employs TRBV7-2 and TRBJ2-4; D possibly matches TRBD1 or TRBD2 (6 bases each). The CDR3 covers 14 residues. The V end was cut by 3 bases, the J end by 1 base, with 7 bases between. Germline values: CDR1 SGHTA, CDR2 FQGNSA. CDR3 nucleotide sequence: TGTGCCAGCAGCTTCGGGGGCGCCAAAAACATTCAGTACTTC. This codes for CASSFGGAKNIQYF.

This clonotype was seen repeatedly, ten times or more. The J gene is TRBJ1-6, the V gene TRBV5-1; D unresolved. Trimming removed 4 bases from V and 2 bases from J, with 10 bases in between. CDR1 SGHRS and CDR2 YFSETQ come from the germline V gene. The CDR3 spans 15 residues. The CDR3 nucleotides are TGCGCCAGCAGCCCGGAGGGAACCTATAATTCACCCCTCCACTTT. This codes for CASSPEGTYNSPLHF.

The V and J genes are TRBV18 and TRBJ1-4; D gene unclear. V dropped 3 bases and J dropped 0 bases, with 11 bases sitting between them. This CDR3 spans 16 amino acids. In germline, CDR1 is KGHSH, CDR2 LQKENI. The CDR3 DNA is TGTGCCAGCTCACCCCCGCGCCGGTCAACTAATGAAAAACTGTTTTTT. The encoded protein is CASSPPRRSTNEKLFF.

The sample holds many counts of this clonotype. V gene TRBV5-5 combines with J gene TRBJ1-1; the match to TRBD1 covers 10 bases. V lost 6 bases to trimming and J lost 5 bases; unmatched junction nucleotides: 10. The CDR3 totals 15 residues. CDR1 is SGHKS, CDR2 YYEKEE, per germline (reference sequence). The CDR3 DNA reads TGTGCCAGCACCCGACAGGGGGCCGGGTTAACTGAAGCTTTCTTT. It specifies CASTRQGAGLTEAFF. Drawing the rest from reference TRBV5-5 and TRBJ1-1, the complete variable domain is DAGVTQSPTHLIKTRGQQVTLRCSPISGHKSVSWYQQVLGQGPQFIFQYYEKEERGRGNFPDRFSARQFPNYSSELNVNALLLGDSALYLCASTRQGAGLTEAFFGQGTRLTVV.

This clonotype appeared a single time. This chain joins TRBV20-1 and TRBJ2-3; D uncertain. This CDR3 has 13 amino acids. Germline loops: CDR1 DFQATT, CDR2 SNEGSKA (reference sequence). Trimming removed 5 bases at V and 1 base at J, with 10 bases between. CDR3 in DNA: TGCAGTGCTGAGAAGGTCCGCACAGATACGCAGTATTTT. It yields the protein CSAEKVRTDTQYF.